These 14 T cell receptor beta chains originate from one sample sequenced in a study of T-cell memory formation after mild COVID-19. TCRdb re-called the 5' RACE reads with MiXCR, one entry per CDR3 protein. The data show fewer than 250,000 distinct CDR3 sequences, more than 25% seen once. Sample: PBMCs or a T cell subset sorted from them (not recorded which). These receptors were collected from an adult woman who had mild COVID-19 (a few samples of this study predate the infection). Cell type and time point are not known.

This clonotype was observed many times. The rearrangement uses TRBV4-3 and TRBJ2-2; 13 bases fit TRBD2. This CDR3 spans 21 amino acids. Trimming at V came to 0 bases and at J to 6 bases, leaving 16 bases not matched to a gene. The germline CDR1 and CDR2 sequences are LGHNA and YSLEER. CDR3 sequence (DNA): TGCGCCAGCAGCCAAGACCTGCAGACTAGCGGGAGGAATATAGGCTCCGGGGAGCTGTTTTTT. Translation: CASSQDLQTSGRNIGSGELFF.

Concerning this clonotype itself: Just one base apart from a much larger clone, this may be a read error. This chain links TRBV5-1 with TRBJ2-5, with D possibly TRBD1 on 5 matching bases. The V gene lost 0 bases and the J gene lost 2 bases, with 8 bases spanning the gap. From germline, CDR1 is SGHRS and CDR2 YFSETQ. The CDR3 consists of 14 residues. The CDR3 DNA reads as TGCGCCAGCAGCTTGGAGGCAGGGCAAGAGACCCAGTACTTC. It encodes CASSLEAGQETQYF.

This rearrangement joins TRBV5-5 to TRBJ2-2, with TRBD1 matching 8 bases. Looked up from germline, CDR1 is SGHKS and CDR2 is YYEKEE (reference sequence). Trimming at V came to 5 bases and at J to 3 bases, leaving 15 bases not matched to a gene. The CDR3 covers 18 residues. The DNA of the CDR3 is TGTGCCAGCAGTCCCGCGCCCCAGGGGGCGCAGCACACCGGGGAGCTGTTTTTT. Its protein is CASSPAPQGAQHTGELFF.

The DNA of the CDR3 is TGCAGTGCTCGGGAGGGAATTTCTGAAGCTTTCTTT. Translating gives CSAREGISEAFF. The chain uses TRBV20-1 and TRBJ1-1; no definite D call. CDR1 is DFQATT, CDR2 SNEGSKA, per germline (reference sequence). The CDR3 sequence is 12 residues long. The V and J ends lost 5 bases and 6 bases respectively, with 13 bases between them.

V usage is TRBV11-2 and J usage is TRBJ2-2; D call uncertain. The CDR3 covers 15 residues. Germline loops: CDR1 SGHAT, CDR2 FQNNGV. V dropped 5 bases and J dropped 4 bases, with 14 bases sitting between them. The CDR3 DNA reads as TGTGCCAGCAGCGCCTCCGTGATCCTCACCGGGGAGCTGTTTTTT. This sequence encodes CASSASVILTGELFF.

In its sample, this clonotype was seen a few times. The rearrangement links TRBV19 to TRBJ2-7; D possibly corresponds to TRBD2 (5 bases). V lost 10 bases to trimming and J lost 3 bases, with 13 bases between them. Germline V CDR1 and CDR2: LNHDA, SQIVND (reference sequence). The CDR3 is 12 amino acids. CDR3 sequence: CATRQRGYEQYF. The CDR3 DNA is TGTGCCACCCGCCAACGGGGCTACGAGCAGTACTTC.

CDR3 nucleotides: TGTGCCAGCAGACCCCTTGGACTAGCGGGAGGGCCTAATGAGCAGTTCTTC. This translates into CASRPLGLAGGPNEQFF. The chain uses TRBV11-3 and TRBJ2-1; 15 bases align to TRBD2. The CDR3 covers 17 residues. Trimming cost V 6 bases and J 7 bases; bases outside gene matches: 10. CDR1 is SGHNT and CDR2 is YENEEA in the germline V gene. Full variable domain (outside the CDR3, taken from reference TRBV11-3 and TRBJ2-1): EAGVVQSPRYKIIEKKQPVAFWCNPISGHNTLYWYLQNLGQGPELLIRYENEEAVDDSQLPKDRFSAERLKGVDSTLKIQPAELGDSAVYLCASRPLGLAGGPNEQFFGPGTRLTVL.

The chain carries TRBV6-5 and TRBJ1-3, with TRBD1 as a possible D gene (6 bases). The CDR3 contains 15 residues. In germline, CDR1 is MNHEY, CDR2 SVGAGI. Deletions cut 9 bases from V and 0 bases from J, with 15 bases between. The CDR3 here is CASSQDRSSGNTIYF. For the CDR3, the DNA is TGTGCCAGTAGTCAAGACAGGAGCTCTGGAAACACCATATATTTT.

This clonotype was observed a handful of times. The V gene is TRBV2, the J gene TRBJ1-1; D perhaps matches TRBD1 (5 bases). This CDR3 is built from 14 residues. Germline V gene lookup returns CDR1 SNHLY and CDR2 FYNNEI. The V gene lost 6 bases and the J gene lost 0 bases, with 11 bases spanning the gap. In nucleotides, the CDR3 is TGTGCCAGCAGGAGTAGAGGGGTGAACACTGAAGCTTTCTTT. Translation: CASRSRGVNTEAFF.

This chain links TRBV20-1 with TRBJ1-2; D gene uncertain. Trimming took off 3 bases at V and 7 bases at J, with 24 bases between the two ends. The CDR3 loop spans 16 amino acids. Germline assignment: CDR1 DFQATT and CDR2 SNEGSKA (reference sequence). Written as DNA, the CDR3 is TGCAGTGCTAGTAATTGGGCGAGGTCAATAGGCGCTGGCTACACCTTC. It codes for CSASNWARSIGAGYTF.

J is TRBJ2-7 and V is TRBV29-1; D is possibly TRBD2 (6 bases). CDR1 and CDR2 from the germline V gene are SQVTM and ANQGSEA. The CDR3 length is 16 residues. With 6 bases removed from V and 0 bases from J, the gap between germline ends came to 21 bases. The CDR3 nucleotides read TGCAGCGTGGGGGTAGTGGCGGGGCCGACCTCCTACGAGCAGTACTTC. Translating gives CSVGVVAGPTSYEQYF.

This chain joins TRBV4-2 and TRBJ1-1; no clear D gene. This CDR3 comprises 14 residues. Trimming removed 1 base at V and 4 bases at J, with 10 bases between. Germline assignment: CDR1 LGHNA and CDR2 YNFKEQ. The CDR3 DNA reads TGTGCCAGCAGCCAAGCTCCGACGAGCACTGAAGCTTTCTTT. Residues: CASSQAPTSTEAFF.

The chain uses TRBV30 and TRBJ1-2; unclear D gene. Germline V gene data show CDR1 as GTSNPN and CDR2 as SVGIG (reference sequence). Trimming removed 3 bases at V and 4 bases at J, with 6 bases between. The CDR3 consists of 11 residues. The CDR3 sequence is CAWSQLYGYTF. CDR3 nucleotide sequence: TGTGCCTGGAGCCAGCTCTATGGCTACACCTTC.

The V and J genes are TRBV24-1 and TRBJ2-1; TRBD2 is a possible D gene (5 bases). The V gene lost 5 bases and the J gene lost 10 bases, with 14 bases spanning the gap. Germline CDR1 is KGHDR and CDR2 is SFDVKD. The CDR3 is 13 amino acids. The CDR3 spells CATSVDYVDEQFF. CDR3 bases: TGTGCCACCAGTGTCGACTACGTAGACGAGCAGTTCTTC.